This TCR beta chain emerged from a study of spatial heterogeneity in lung cancer (dated by TCRdb to 2018 to 2020). With regard to the full study: Beta-chain transcripts were consistently detected in greater numbers than alpha-chain transcripts, which likely reflects a higher abundance of beta-chain transcripts. TCR repertoire features were related to nonsynonymous mutation counts determined by whole-exome sequencing of tumor tissue. TCR transcript counts in tumor regions correlated strongly with a T cell transcriptional module score from matched bulk RNA-seq. In the raw uncorrected reads, each unique combination of TCR and UMI appeared more than ten times on average. In non-small cell lung cancer, the study made a quantitative comparison of TCR alpha and beta repertoires among multiple tumor regions, matched nontumor lung and blood. Both alpha and beta chains were TCR-sequenced in 200 or so tumor regions, approximately 68 matched nontumor lung samples and around 50 PBMC samples obtained at surgery. On the study overall, not on this receptor specifically: TCR-seq was estimated to cover only around 6.4% of tumor T cells for alpha chains and roughly 12% for beta chains. Confirming at a functional level the hypothesis that regional TCRs recognize regional mutations was considered to require additional single-cell paired TCR alpha and beta sequencing. Counts of ubiquitous and regional expanded TCRs were found to correlate with counts of ubiquitous and regional nonsynonymous mutations, respectively. A correlation was observed between the number of expanded intratumoral alpha and beta TCRs and the tumor nonsynonymous mutation count.

CDR1 and CDR2, per the germline V gene (reference sequence), are SEHNR and FQNEAQ. From V the trimming removes 1 base and from J it removes 4 bases, while the gene matches leave 6 bases of the junction unaccounted for. Reading from cysteine to phenylalanine, the CDR3 counts 15 amino acids. Kept here is only the CDR3 DNA, which spans 45 bases and is read in frame from base 1. This clonotype appeared many times. It has no known antigen specificity. It has no much larger one-base neighbor in the sample; base qualities were not kept. What this sample's time point label stands for: sample taken at primary tumor resection. Donors were 70 or so patients with early-stage, untreated non-small cell lung cancer from the lung TRACERx cohort. Whole RNA extracted from tumor and nontumor lung tissue, or from cryopreserved PBMC samples, was used for TCR sequencing without cell sorting. A patient was chosen for TCR sequencing only when enough RNA was available from at least two tumor regions. Tumor and adjacent nontumor lung specimens were reviewed by a lung pathologist before selection.

Library preparation used 5' RACE. Instrument used: NextSeq 500. To allow correction of PCR and sequencing errors, the TCR library protocol tagged every TCR cDNA molecule with a unique molecular identifier. In the original analysis: TCR identification, UMI-based error correction and CDR3 extraction were performed with Decombinator tools. TCRs above a frequency of 2 per 1,000, corresponding to the top 1% of the tumor frequency distribution, were defined as expanded. Expanded tumor TCRs were classed as regional if statistically deemed absent (corrected P<0.05) from at least one tumor region, otherwise ubiquitous. Rényi diversity was computed with the R vegan package after subsampling each repertoire 100 times to 5,000 TCRs. CDR3 similarity networks were built from amino acid triplet string-kernel similarity, with CDR3s being connected when pairwise similarity was above 0.82. The public reads were reanalyzed by TCRdb: fastp trimming at Q25, MiXCR alignment, in-frame beta chains only. Each CDR3 protein appears once, grouped with its most common genes and DNA. TCRdb, not the original authors, processed these V and J calls. In all, the sample holds about 6,000 distinct CDR3 sequences, and 12% to 15% of those were seen once. The ten most abundant clones make up about 11% of the sample.

The sample consisted of lung tumor tissue, taken at surgery. This chain is built from TRBV7-9 and TRBJ2-5; 7 nucleotides in the junction match TRBD2. The receptor comes from a male donor with early-stage non-small cell lung cancer. For the CDR3, the sequence is CASSLGPRGSETQYF. The bases are TGTGCCAGCAGCTTAGGCCCGCGGGGGTCAGAGACCCAGTACTTC. Full variable domain (CDR3 extended with the reference TRBV7-9 and TRBJ2-5 proteins): DTGVSQNPRHKITKRGQNVTFRCDPISEHNRLYWYRQTLGQGPEFLTYFQNEAQLEKSRLLSDRFSAERPKGSFSTLEIQRTEQGDSAMYLCASSLGPRGSETQYFGPGTRLLVL.